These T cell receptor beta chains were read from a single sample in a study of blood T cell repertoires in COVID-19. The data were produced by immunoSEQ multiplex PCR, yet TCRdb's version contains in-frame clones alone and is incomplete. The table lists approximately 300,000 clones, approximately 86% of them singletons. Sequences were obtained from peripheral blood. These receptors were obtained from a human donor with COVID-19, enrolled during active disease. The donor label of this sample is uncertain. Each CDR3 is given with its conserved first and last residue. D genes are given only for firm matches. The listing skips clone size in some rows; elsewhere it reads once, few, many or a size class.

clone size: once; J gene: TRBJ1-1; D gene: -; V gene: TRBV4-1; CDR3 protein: CASSPRDNTEAFF; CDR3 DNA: TGCGCCAGCAGCCCGCGGGACAACACTGAAGCTTTCTTT
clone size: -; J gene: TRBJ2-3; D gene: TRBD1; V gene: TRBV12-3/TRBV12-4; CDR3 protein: CASSETGDTQYF; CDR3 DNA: TGTGCCAGCAGTGAGACAGGGGATACGCAGTATTTT
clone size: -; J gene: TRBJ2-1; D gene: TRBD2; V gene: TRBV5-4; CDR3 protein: CASSPPVGGPLNEQFF; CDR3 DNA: TGTGCCAGCAGCCCCCCCGTGGGAGGGCCCTTGAATGAGCAGTTCTTC
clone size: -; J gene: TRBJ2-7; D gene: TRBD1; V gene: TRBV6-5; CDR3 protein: CASSSRGTDPYEQYF; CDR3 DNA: TGTGCCAGCAGTAGCCGAGGGACAGACCCTTACGAGCAGTACTTC
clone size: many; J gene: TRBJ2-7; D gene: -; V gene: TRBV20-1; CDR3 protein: CSASVSYEQYF; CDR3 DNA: TGCAGTGCTAGCGTCTCCTACGAGCAGTACTTC
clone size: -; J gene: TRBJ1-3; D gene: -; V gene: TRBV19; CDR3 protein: CASSMEDSGNTIYF; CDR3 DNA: TGTGCCAGTAGTATGGAGGACTCTGGAAACACCATATATTTT
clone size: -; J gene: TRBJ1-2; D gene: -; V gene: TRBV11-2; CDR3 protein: CASSTTGPSNGYTF; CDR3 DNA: TGTGCCAGCAGCACCACAGGGCCCTCCAATGGCTACACCTTC
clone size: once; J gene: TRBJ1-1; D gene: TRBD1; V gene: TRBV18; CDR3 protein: CASSPRDRGKGSTEAFF; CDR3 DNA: TGTGCCAGCTCCCCCCGGGACAGGGGAAAGGGGTCCACTGAAGCTTTCTTT
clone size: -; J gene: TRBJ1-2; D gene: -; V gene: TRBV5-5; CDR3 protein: CASSPSPQAYGYTF; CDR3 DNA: TGTGCCAGCAGCCCATCTCCACAGGCCTATGGCTACACCTTC
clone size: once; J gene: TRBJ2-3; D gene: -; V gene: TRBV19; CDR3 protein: CASMGRRGTDTQYF; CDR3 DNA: TGTGCCAGTATGGGTCGGAGGGGCACAGATACGCAGTATTTT
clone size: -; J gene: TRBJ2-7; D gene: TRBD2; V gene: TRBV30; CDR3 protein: CASGEGGYEQYF; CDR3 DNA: TGTGCCTCTGGGGAGGGCGGGTACGAGCAGTACTTC
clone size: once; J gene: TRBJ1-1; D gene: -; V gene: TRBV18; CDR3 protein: CASSPPGFGAFF; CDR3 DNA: TGTGCCAGCTCACCACCCGGGTTTGGCGCTTTCTTT
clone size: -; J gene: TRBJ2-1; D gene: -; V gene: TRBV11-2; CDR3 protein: CASSLTSSYNEQFF; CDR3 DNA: TGTGCCAGCAGCCTCACTAGCTCCTACAATGAGCAGTTCTTC
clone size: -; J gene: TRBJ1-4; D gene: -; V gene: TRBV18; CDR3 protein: CASSPWDNPNEKLFF; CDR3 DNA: TGTGCCAGCTCACCTTGGGACAACCCGAATGAAAAACTGTTTTTT
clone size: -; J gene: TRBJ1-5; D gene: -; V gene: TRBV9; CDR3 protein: CASSRGGGSNQPQHF; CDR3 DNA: TGTGCCAGCAGCCGTGGGGGGGGTAGCAATCAGCCCCAGCATTTT
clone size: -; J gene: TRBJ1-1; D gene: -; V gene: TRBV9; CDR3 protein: CASGAETMNTEAFF; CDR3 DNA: TGTGCCAGCGGAGCAGAAACTATGAACACTGAAGCTTTCTTT
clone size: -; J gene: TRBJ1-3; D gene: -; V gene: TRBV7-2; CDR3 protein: CASSLNSGNGNTIYF; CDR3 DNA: TGTGCCAGCAGCTTAAATTCAGGGAATGGAAACACCATATATTTT
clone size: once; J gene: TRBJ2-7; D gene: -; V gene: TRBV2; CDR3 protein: CASFQGPWEQYF; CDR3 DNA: TGTGCCAGCTTTCAGGGCCCATGGGAGCAGTACTTC
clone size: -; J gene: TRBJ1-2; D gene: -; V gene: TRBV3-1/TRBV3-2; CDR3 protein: CASSQEAGYTF; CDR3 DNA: TGTGCCAGCAGCCAAGAAGCTGGCTACACCTTC
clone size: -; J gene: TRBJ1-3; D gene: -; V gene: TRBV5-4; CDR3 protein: CASSLVDGSSGNTIYF; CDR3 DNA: TGTGCCAGCAGCTTGGTGGACGGGAGCTCTGGAAACACCATATATTTT
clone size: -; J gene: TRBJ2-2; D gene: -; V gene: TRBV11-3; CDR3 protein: CASSTGAGNTGELFF; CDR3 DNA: TGTGCCAGCAGCACGGGTGCGGGAAACACCGGGGAGCTGTTTTTT
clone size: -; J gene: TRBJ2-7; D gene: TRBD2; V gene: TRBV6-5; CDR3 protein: CASSSLAGGGNEQYF; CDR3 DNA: TGTGCCAGCAGTTCTCTAGCGGGAGGAGGTAACGAGCAGTACTTC
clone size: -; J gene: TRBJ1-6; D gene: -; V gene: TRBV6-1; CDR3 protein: CASRRDTNYNSPLHF; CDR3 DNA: TGTGCCAGCAGGCGAGACACGAACTATAATTCACCCCTCCACTTT
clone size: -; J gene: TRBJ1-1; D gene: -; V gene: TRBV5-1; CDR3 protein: CASSSTWGVNTEAFF; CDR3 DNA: TGCGCCAGCAGCTCCACGTGGGGGGTTAACACTGAAGCTTTCTTT
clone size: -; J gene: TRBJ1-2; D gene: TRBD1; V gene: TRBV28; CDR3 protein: CASSFTTGWVYGYTF; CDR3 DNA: TGTGCCAGCAGTTTCACGACAGGGTGGGTCTATGGCTACACCTTC
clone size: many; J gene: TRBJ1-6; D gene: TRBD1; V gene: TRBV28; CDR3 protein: CASKSPTGGRWYNSPLHF; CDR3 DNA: TGTGCCAGCAAGAGCCCGACAGGGGGCAGATGGTATAATTCACCCCTCCACTTT
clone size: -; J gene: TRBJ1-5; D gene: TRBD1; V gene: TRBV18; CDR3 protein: CASSQGGDNQPQHF; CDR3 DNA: TGTGCCAGCTCTCAGGGGGGAGACAATCAGCCCCAGCATTTT
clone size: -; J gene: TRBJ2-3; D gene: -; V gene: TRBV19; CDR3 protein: CASSIVVEDTQYF; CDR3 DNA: TGTGCCAGTAGTATCGTAGTCGAAGATACGCAGTATTTT